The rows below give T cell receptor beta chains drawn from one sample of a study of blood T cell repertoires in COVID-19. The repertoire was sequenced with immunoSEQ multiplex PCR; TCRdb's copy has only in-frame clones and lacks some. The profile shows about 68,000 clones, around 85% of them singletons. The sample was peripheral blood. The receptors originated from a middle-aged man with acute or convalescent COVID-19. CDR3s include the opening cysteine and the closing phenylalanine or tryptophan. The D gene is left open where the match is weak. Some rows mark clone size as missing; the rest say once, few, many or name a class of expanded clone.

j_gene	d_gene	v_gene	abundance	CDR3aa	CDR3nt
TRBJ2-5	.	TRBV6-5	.	CASSLQVQETQYF	TGTGCCAGCAGCCTACAGGTACAAGAGACCCAGTACTTC
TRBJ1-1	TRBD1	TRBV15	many	CATSRAGTGAEAFF	TGTGCCACCAGCAGAGCCGGGACAGGGGCTGAAGCTTTCTTT
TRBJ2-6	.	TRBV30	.	CAFGGPRSPSGANVLTF	TGTGCCTTCGGAGGACCCAGGAGTCCCTCTGGGGCCAACGTCCTGACTTTC
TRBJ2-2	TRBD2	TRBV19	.	CASCGGDLTGELFF	TGTGCCTCATGTGGGGGGGACCTCACCGGGGAGCTGTTTTTT
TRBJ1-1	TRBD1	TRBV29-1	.	CSVNNPGQGNTEAFF	TGCAGCGTTAACAATCCGGGACAGGGTAACACTGAAGCTTTCTTT
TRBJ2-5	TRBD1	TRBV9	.	CASSVGGGDRERYQETQYF	TGTGCCAGCAGCGTAGGAGGGGGGGACAGGGAGCGATACCAAGAGACCCAGTACTTC
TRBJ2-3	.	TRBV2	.	CASSVEGVPDTQYF	TGTGCCAGCAGTGTTGAGGGAGTCCCAGATACGCAGTATTTT
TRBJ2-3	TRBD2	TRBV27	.	CASTTGTSGTDTQYF	TGTGCCAGCACCACCGGGACTAGCGGCACAGATACGCAGTATTTT
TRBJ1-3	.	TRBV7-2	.	CASSLGPGSPPGNTIYF	TGTGCCAGCAGCTTAGGCCCGGGGTCCCCTCCTGGAAACACCATATATTTT
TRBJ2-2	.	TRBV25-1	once	CASSESRGQGTGELFF	TGTGCCAGCAGTGAATCTCGGGGACAAGGCACCGGGGAGCTGTTTTTT
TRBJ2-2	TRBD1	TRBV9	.	CASSGPRDRGYTGELFF	TGTGCCAGCAGCGGCCCCCGGGACAGGGGGTACACCGGGGAGCTGTTTTTT
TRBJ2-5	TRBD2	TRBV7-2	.	CASSLGLVAGKETQYF	TGTGCCAGCAGCTTAGGTTTGGTAGCGGGGAAGGAGACCCAGTACTTC
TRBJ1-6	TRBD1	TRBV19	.	CASSTDRVDSPLHF	TGTGCCAGTAGTACGGACAGGGTCGATTCACCCCTCCACTTT
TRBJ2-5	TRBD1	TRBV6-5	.	CASSKDRGSIETQYF	TGTGCCAGCAGTAAGGACAGGGGTAGTATAGAGACCCAGTACTTC